The rows below give T cell receptor beta chains drawn from one sample of a study of CD8 T cells in ankylosing spondylitis. TCRdb reprocessed the 5' RACE reads with MiXCR, giving one entry per CDR3 protein. The sample lists around 890,000 distinct CDR3 sequences; approximately 12% were seen once. Sequenced input: blood, either unsorted or a sorted T cell fraction (not recorded which). These receptors came from a male donor with ankylosing spondylitis. Both conserved end residues are trimmed from each CDR3. Each record gives: V gene, CDR3 protein.

v_call: TRBV7-2; cdr3_aa: ASSLVPAQTYEQY
v_call: TRBV7-6; cdr3_aa: ASSLVPKGPDTQY
v_call: TRBV7-2; cdr3_aa: ASSFARGSYEQY
v_call: TRBV6-1; cdr3_aa: ASSIGTGVNEKLF
v_call: TRBV20-1; cdr3_aa: SAIVRNFGDTQY
v_call: TRBV18; cdr3_aa: ASSPRAAEETQY
v_call: TRBV6-5; cdr3_aa: ASSSREGYEQY
v_call: TRBV24-1; cdr3_aa: ATSDSGQLNYGYT
v_call: TRBV6-2/TRBV6-3; cdr3_aa: ASSGVTEPQH
v_call: TRBV5-1; cdr3_aa: ASKMTEKLF
v_call: TRBV5-1; cdr3_aa: ASTWAGQPSDTQY
v_call: TRBV10-3; cdr3_aa: AISESRLAEATDTQY
v_call: TRBV5-1; cdr3_aa: ASSLAMTAKEQY
v_call: TRBV6-2/TRBV6-3; cdr3_aa: ASSYSSVWTGVYEQY